The next 27 T cell receptor beta chains were all read from a single sample in a study of T cell responses to AZD1222 COVID-19 vaccine. TCRdb's copy holds only in-frame clones and misses some; the assay was immunoSEQ multiplex PCR. The table lists some 90,000 clones, 80% to 90% of them singletons, with about 16% in the top ten. The sample consisted of peripheral blood, taken on day 0 of AZD1222 vaccination. The source of these receptors is an adult in good health.

The rearrangement joins TRBV5-6 to TRBJ2-3; D is ambiguous. Trimming took off 4 bases at V and 2 bases at J, with 23 bases between the two ends. The germline V gene encodes CDR1 SGHDT and CDR2 YYEEEE. This CDR3 has 18 residues. The CDR3 DNA follows: TGTGCCAGCAGCCTGCCCATGATTGTGACCAAAAACACAGATACGCAGTATTTT. Amino acid sequence: CASSLPMIVTKNTDTQYF.

The rearrangement uses TRBV7-2 and TRBJ2-5, with TRBD2 matching 12 bases. CDR3 length: 17 residues. Losses at the gene ends were 6 bases for V and 0 bases for J; bases not matched to a gene: 8. Germline CDR1 reads SGHTA; CDR2 reads FQGNSA. The CDR3 protein is CASRPKGLAGYQETQYF. As DNA, the CDR3 is TGTGCCAGCAGACCAAAAGGACTAGCGGGATACCAAGAGACCCAGTACTTC.

The chain joins TRBV7-9 to TRBJ2-1, with 10 nucleotides matching TRBD2. This CDR3 is 17 amino acids long. Germline V lookup: CDR1 SEHNR, CDR2 FQNEAQ (reference sequence). J gave up 8 bases and V 4 bases, and 14 bases lay outside the gene matches. In DNA form, the CDR3 reads TGTGCCAGCAGCTCGAAAAAAAGCGGGAGGGCCACTCATGAGCAGTTCTTC. This codes for CASSSKKSGRATHEQFF.

The rearrangement links TRBV14 to TRBJ2-5, with D perhaps TRBD2 (5 bases). The germline V gene has CDR1 SGHDN and CDR2 FVKESK. Trimming removed 1 base at V and 3 bases at J, with 15 bases between. CDR3 size: 16 residues. The CDR3 DNA is TGTGCCAGCAGCCAAGTAAGGAGGCGAGAAAAAGAGACCCAGTACTTC. This codes for CASSQVRRREKETQYF.

The chain employs TRBV5-1 and TRBJ1-1; tentatively, D is TRBD1 (5 bases). The germline V gene has CDR1 SGHRS and CDR2 YFSETQ. V lost 2 bases and J 3 bases, leaving 11 bases between the germline ends. The CDR3 spans 14 residues. CDR3 DNA: TGCGCCAGCAGCTTTCAGGGATGGGACACTGAAGCTTTCTTT. Protein sequence: CASSFQGWDTEAFF.

This clone has only one observation. The DNA for the CDR3 is TGTGCCACCAGTGACCCGGGACCTCAAGAGACCCAGTACTTC. This gives the protein CATSDPGPQETQYF. This chain links TRBV24-1 with TRBJ2-5; either TRBD1 or TRBD2 may supply D (5 bases each). CDR3 length: 14 residues. From germline, CDR1 is KGHDR and CDR2 SFDVKD. The V and J ends lost 4 bases and 2 bases respectively, with 10 bases between them.

In this sample, this clone turned up once. J is TRBJ2-7 and V is TRBV7-2; perhaps TRBD1 as D (6 bases). The V end was cut by 5 bases, the J end by 4 bases, with 12 bases between. This CDR3 has 13 residues. Looked up from germline, CDR1 is SGHTA and CDR2 is FQGNSA. The CDR3 protein is CASSQPTGYEQYF. The CDR3 bases are TGTGCCAGCAGCCAACCCACAGGGTACGAGCAGTACTTC.

The gene calls are TRBV5-1 and TRBJ2-1; 10 bases are a match to TRBD2. V lost 2 bases and J lost 8; bases outside the gene matches: 10. Germline values: CDR1 SGHRS, CDR2 YFSETQ. The CDR3 is 16 amino acids. CDR3 protein: CASSFSGRPGMDEQFF. The CDR3 DNA is TGCGCCAGCAGCTTTAGCGGGAGGCCCGGGATGGATGAGCAGTTCTTC.

This sequence joins TRBV6-1 and TRBJ2-7; TRBD2 agrees at 8 bases. The CDR3 is made up of 17 amino acids. Trimming removed 0 bases from V and 1 base from J; junction bases left unmatched: 8. The germline gives CDR1 MNHNS, CDR2 SASEGT. The CDR3 sequence is CASSEASGLAGSYEQYF. The CDR3, as DNA: TGTGCCAGCAGTGAAGCGAGTGGTTTAGCGGGATCCTACGAGCAGTACTTC.

The genes are TRBV25-1 and TRBJ2-3; 9 bases fit TRBD2. The J segment lost 8 bases and the V segment lost 9 bases, leaving 3 bases of the junction unmatched. In germline, CDR1 is MGHDK, CDR2 SYGVNS. This CDR3 has 11 residues. The CDR3 loop reads CARRGGATQYF. CDR3 DNA: TGTGCCAGGCGGGGGGGGGCTACGCAGTATTTT. The full variable domain, rest sourced from reference TRBV25-1 and TRBJ2-3, is EADIYQTPRYLVIGTGKKITLECSQTMGHDKMYWYQQDPGMELHLIHYSYGVNSTEKGDLSSESTVSRIRTEHFPLTLESARPSHTSQYLCARRGGATQYFGPGTRLTVL.

The V and J genes are TRBV5-1 and TRBJ2-5, with a possible D match to TRBD2 (5 bases). Germline CDR1 is SGHRS and CDR2 is YFSETQ. The CDR3 loop spans 14 amino acids. Trimming pared 0 bases from V and 2 bases from J, leaving 8 bases between. CDR3 coding DNA: TGCGCCAGCAGCTTGGTGTCGGGACAAGAGACCCAGTACTTC. This translates into CASSLVSGQETQYF.

The V call is TRBV6-5, the J call TRBJ2-1; 8 nucleotides line up with TRBD1. J gave up 9 bases and V 4 bases, and 5 bases lay outside the gene matches. This CDR3 is 13 amino acids long. From germline, CDR1 is MNHEY and CDR2 SVGAGI. The CDR3 loop reads CASSSGTGGEQFF. The CDR3 coding sequence is TGTGCCAGCAGTTCCGGGACAGGAGGTGAGCAGTTCTTC.

This clone was counted a few times. The chain links TRBV5-1 to TRBJ2-7; no reliable D call. Germline CDR1 SGHRS, CDR2 YFSETQ. There are 13 residues in the CDR3. Trimming shortened V by 4 bases and J by 3 bases, and 11 bases separated the two germline ends. CDR3 loop: CASSSTMGYEQYF. The CDR3 region has the DNA TGCGCCAGCAGCAGTACAATGGGCTACGAGCAGTACTTC.

This chain uses TRBV5-1 with TRBJ1-3; D perhaps matches TRBD1 (6 bases). Trimming stripped 0 bases from V and 0 bases from J, with 13 bases between. The CDR3 runs to 17 residues. Germline V gene lookup returns CDR1 SGHRS and CDR2 YFSETQ. The CDR3 nucleotides are TGCGCCAGCAGCTTGGGGACGGGACAAATCTCTGGAAACACCATATATTTT. Translated, it gives CASSLGTGQISGNTIYF. The full variable domain, rest sourced from reference TRBV5-1 and TRBJ1-3, is KAGVTQTPRYLIKTRGQQVTLSCSPISGHRSVSWYQQTPGQGLQFLFEYFSETQRNKGNFPGRFSGRQFSNSRSEMNVSTLELGDSALYLCASSLGTGQISGNTIYFGEGSWLTVV.

The rearrangement uses TRBV7-2 and TRBJ2-5; possibly TRBD2 for D (6 bases). Between the trimmed V and J ends, which lost 5 bases and 0 bases, there was a span of 10 bases. Germline values: CDR1 SGHTA, CDR2 FQGNSA. This CDR3 has 14 amino acids. DNA of the CDR3: TGTGCCAGCAGCCTGGGGGGAAACCAAGAGACCCAGTACTTC. It yields the protein CASSLGGNQETQYF. Variable domain in full (rest from reference TRBV7-2 and TRBJ2-5): GAGVSQSPSNKVTEKGKDVELRCDPISGHTALYWYRQSLGQGLEFLIYFQGNSAPDKSGLPSDRFSAERTGGSVSTLTIQRTQQEDSAVYLCASSLGGNQETQYFGPGTRLLVL.

The chain carries TRBV18 and TRBJ2-7; D unresolved. Trimming took off 0 bases at V and 6 bases at J, with 6 bases between the two ends. The germline CDR1 and CDR2 sequences are KGHSH and LQKENI. The CDR3 extends over 12 amino acids. CDR3 residues: CASSPPSSEQYF. The CDR3 DNA reads TGTGCCAGCTCACCACCTTCGAGCGAGCAGTACTTC.

V gene TRBV5-1 combines with J gene TRBJ2-1; 10 nucleotides agree with TRBD2. The CDR3 consists of 15 residues. V shed 1 base and J 6 bases; nucleotides not matched to a gene: 4. Germline V gene data show CDR1 as SGHRS and CDR2 as YFSETQ. This CDR3 reads CASSLTIAGGNEQFF. In DNA form, the CDR3 reads TGCGCCAGCAGCTTGACCATAGCGGGAGGCAATGAGCAGTTCTTC.

The chain uses TRBV14 and TRBJ1-1; TRBD1 might be the D (6 bases). V lost 0 bases, J lost 3 bases, and 17 bases lay in between. The CDR3 has 17 amino acids. Germline-derived CDR1 and CDR2 are SGHDN and FVKESK. This chain's CDR3 is CASSQELVWDIYTEAFF. The DNA for the CDR3 is TGTGCCAGCAGCCAAGAACTCGTTTGGGACATATACACTGAAGCTTTCTTT.

The chain couples TRBV6-5 to TRBJ1-6, with D hard to call. Trimming removed 7 bases at V and 10 bases at J, with 14 bases between. This CDR3 spans 13 amino acids. The germline V gene has CDR1 MNHEY and CDR2 SVGAGI. CDR3 in amino acids: CASTDFVGSPLHF. The CDR3 nucleotides are TGTGCCAGCACCGATTTTGTAGGGTCACCCCTCCACTTT.

This chain uses TRBV5-1 with TRBJ1-6; D gene uncertain. Looked up from germline, CDR1 is SGHRS and CDR2 is YFSETQ. This CDR3 has 15 residues. The ends were cut back, 0 bases at V and 10 bases at J, with 14 bases in the middle. The CDR3 bases are TGCGCCAGCAGCTTGGATGTCGTGGGATACTCACCCCTCCACTTT. Translating gives CASSLDVVGYSPLHF.

This clone came up once. This sequence joins TRBV27 and TRBJ1-4; D is perhaps TRBD1 (6 bases). Per the germline V gene, CDR1 is MNHEY and CDR2 is SMNVEV (reference sequence). V shed 2 bases and J shed 7 bases, with 14 bases lying between them. CDR3 length equals 15 residues. The CDR3 DNA reads TGTGCCAGCAGTTTAGGGGGCAGGGTCCCTGAAAAACTGTTTTTT. It specifies CASSLGGRVPEKLFF.

The chain couples TRBV7-6 to TRBJ1-1, with 12 positions matching TRBD1. V lost 2 bases and J lost 5; bases outside the gene matches: 3. Germline assignment: CDR1 SGHVS and CDR2 FNYEAQ. The CDR3 consists of 15 residues. This CDR3 reads CASSLMGQGATEAFF. DNA of the CDR3: TGTGCCAGCAGCTTAATGGGACAGGGGGCGACTGAAGCTTTCTTT.

This clone was recorded many times. The chain links TRBV18 to TRBJ1-1; no reliable D call. Germline assignment: CDR1 KGHSH and CDR2 LQKENI. The V end lost 1 base, the J end lost 7 bases, and 13 bases lay between the germline ends. The CDR3 has 14 residues. The CDR3 reads CASSPQGPSHEAFF. CDR3 DNA: TGTGCCAGCTCACCACAGGGCCCATCCCATGAAGCTTTCTTT.

This clone was detected a few times. The rearrangement uses TRBV5-4 and TRBJ2-1; D unresolved. This CDR3 has 12 residues. V was cut by 4 bases and J by 9 bases, with 11 bases left in between. Germline V gene lookup returns CDR1 SGHNT and CDR2 YYREEE (reference sequence). The CDR3 region has the DNA TGTGCCAGCAGCCTCTCCGGAAGTGAGCAGTTCTTC. Translating gives CASSLSGSEQFF. Full variable domain (remainder filled in from reference TRBV5-4 and TRBJ2-1): ETGVTQSPTHLIKTRGQQVTLRCSSQSGHNTVSWYQQALGQGPQFIFQYYREEENGRGNFPPRFSGLQFPNYSSELNVNALELDDSALYLCASSLSGSEQFFGPGTRLTVL.

The CDR3 sequence is CATSGRYSNQPQHF. DNA for the CDR3: TGTGCCACCAGTGGTAGATATAGCAATCAGCCCCAGCATTTT. This chain connects TRBV24-1 to TRBJ1-5; no reliable D call. Trimming removed 5 bases at V and 0 bases at J, with 7 bases between. Germline CDR1 reads KGHDR; CDR2 reads SFDVKD. The CDR3 loop spans 14 amino acids.

This clone has just one count. V usage is TRBV2 and J usage is TRBJ1-6; D is unresolved. The CDR3 runs 16 residues. Trimming took 5 bases from V and 3 from J, leaving 14 bases between them. Germline CDR1 is SNHLY and CDR2 is FYNNEI. Written as DNA, the CDR3 is TGTGCCAGCAGTCCCATATCGCAGAACTATAATTCACCCCTCCACTTT. It specifies CASSPISQNYNSPLHF.

This chain joins TRBV5-1 and TRBJ2-1, with 9 positions matching TRBD1. From germline, CDR1 is SGHRS and CDR2 YFSETQ. The trim removed 2 bases at V and 4 bases at J, leaving 4 bases unmatched. This CDR3 contains 15 residues. The CDR3 region has the DNA TGCGCCAGCAGCTTACAGGGGGCAGATTACAATGAGCAGTTCTTC. Encoded protein: CASSLQGADYNEQFF.